Sequencing of this T cell receptor beta chain was carried out in a study of cytomegalovirus exposure and HLA in healthy donors. Overall study context: Earlier results showed 120 million or so unique TCR beta sequences derived from approximately 180 million T cells.

The V end lost 7 bases, the J end lost 4 bases, and 13 bases lay between the germline ends. The CDR3 has 13 amino acids. Looked up from germline, CDR1 is SNHLY and CDR2 is FYNNEI. A multiplex PCR was run with 60 Vbeta primers and 13 Jbeta primers. Here immunoSEQ multiplex PCR was the method, and the copy in TCRdb shows in-frame clones only, minus some. The sample carries about 110,000 clones, roughly 70% recorded once. The specimen was PBMCs. The sequence came from a man between 35 and 55 years old in good health and CMV-seronegative. The genes are TRBV2 and TRBJ2-5; weak D call: TRBD2 (6 bases). The CDR3 loop is CASIPGEGETQYF. For the CDR3, the DNA is TGTGCCAGCATACCGGGAGAGGGAGAGACCCAGTACTTC.